The clone carrying this T cell receptor (beta chain) was seen just once. This specimen belongs to a study of shared clonotypes between healthy human individuals. The length of the CDR3 is 12 residues. The V and J ends lost 5 bases and 5 bases respectively, with 7 bases between them. The germline CDR1 and CDR2 sequences are MDHEN and SYDVKM. TCRdb's table, derived via immunoSEQ multiplex PCR, lists solely in-frame clones and lacks some. The sample shows over a million clones, roughly 96% of them seen only once. Material: naive CD4+ T cells sorted from blood. Subset specified: CD45RA+ positively selected. This TCR came from a man younger than 40 in good health. The V and J genes are TRBV28 and TRBJ1-5, with D unresolved. The CDR3 loop is CASSVIHQPQHF. DNA of the CDR3: TGTGCCAGCAGTGTCATTCATCAGCCCCAGCATTTT.